This T cell receptor beta chain comes out of a study of blood T cell repertoires in COVID-19. Overall study context: COVID-19 samples collected from the United States, Italy and Spain covered acute and convalescent phases. Sources were T cells, B-cell-depleted T cells, or PBMCs; the material itself was cDNA or gDNA.

Produced via immunoSEQ multiplex PCR; TCRdb's table is partial and in-frame only. The sample lists 250,000 to 350,000 clones; 83% were seen once. The CDR3 is made up of 15 amino acids. Germline CDR1 SEHNR, CDR2 FQNEAQ (reference sequence). The ends were cut back, 5 bases at V and 5 bases at J, with 18 bases in the middle. This sequence originates from a woman in her forties or fifties with acute or convalescent COVID-19. Material: peripheral blood. V gene TRBV7-9 combines with J gene TRBJ2-5; a possible D gene is TRBD1 (6 bases). CDR3 DNA: TGTGCCAGCAGCCCTATCTTCCGTCAGGGGGAGACCCAGTACTTC. Translation gives CASSPIFRQGETQYF.